A single T cell receptor (beta chain) is shown here with its context. V dropped 6 bases and J dropped 5 bases, with 16 bases sitting between them. This CDR3 is 15 amino acids long. CDR1 is MDHEN, CDR2 SYDVKM, per germline. The data stem from a study of blood T cell repertoires in COVID-19. Study context: The study drew acute and convalescent COVID-19 samples from the United States, Italy and Spain. Sources were T cells, B-cell-depleted T cells, or PBMCs; the material itself was cDNA or gDNA.

Per the original data handling: Cell counts per sample came from amplifying reference gene primers. Sequenced by immunoSEQ multiplex PCR; TCRdb stores in-frame clones only, minus some. V and J calls and clone size follow that table, whereas D and trimming were derived from the DNA. Of fewer than 200,000 clones in the sample, about 85% were seen once. The sample taken for sequencing was peripheral blood. The chain joins TRBV28 to TRBJ1-4; possibly TRBD1 for D (5 bases). The TCR was taken from a middle-aged man with acute or convalescent COVID-19. The CDR3 here is CASSRPGDGNEKLFF. The CDR3 coding sequence is TGTGCCAGCAGCCGTCCGGGGGACGGGAATGAAAAACTGTTTTTT.